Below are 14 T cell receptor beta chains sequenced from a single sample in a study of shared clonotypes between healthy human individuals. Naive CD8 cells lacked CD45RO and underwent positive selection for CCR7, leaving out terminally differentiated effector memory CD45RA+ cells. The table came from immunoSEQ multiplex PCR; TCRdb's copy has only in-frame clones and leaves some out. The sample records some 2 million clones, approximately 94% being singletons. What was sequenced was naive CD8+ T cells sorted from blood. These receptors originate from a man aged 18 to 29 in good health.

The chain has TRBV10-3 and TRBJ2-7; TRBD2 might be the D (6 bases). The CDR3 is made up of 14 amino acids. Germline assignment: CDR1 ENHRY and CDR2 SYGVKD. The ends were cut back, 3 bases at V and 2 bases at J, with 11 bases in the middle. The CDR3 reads CAISDPREAYEQYF. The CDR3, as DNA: TGTGCCATCAGTGACCCCAGGGAGGCCTACGAGCAGTACTTC.

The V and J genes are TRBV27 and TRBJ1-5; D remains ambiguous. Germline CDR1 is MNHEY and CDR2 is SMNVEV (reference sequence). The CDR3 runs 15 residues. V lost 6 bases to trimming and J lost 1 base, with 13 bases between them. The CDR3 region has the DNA TGTGCCAGCAGGACACTACAAGAGAGCAATCAGCCCCAGCATTTT. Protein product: CASRTLQESNQPQHF.

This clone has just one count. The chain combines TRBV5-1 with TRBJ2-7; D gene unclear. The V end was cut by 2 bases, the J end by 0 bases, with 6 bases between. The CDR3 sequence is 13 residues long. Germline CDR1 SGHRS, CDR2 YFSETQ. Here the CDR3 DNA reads TGCGCCAGCAGCTTCCAGAGCTCCTACGAGCAGTACTTC. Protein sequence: CASSFQSSYEQYF.

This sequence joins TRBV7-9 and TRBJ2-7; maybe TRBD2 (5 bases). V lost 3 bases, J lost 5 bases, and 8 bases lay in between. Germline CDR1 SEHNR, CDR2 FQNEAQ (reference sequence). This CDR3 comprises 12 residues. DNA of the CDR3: TGTGCCAGCAGCTTTTACGGGGACGAGCAGTACTTC. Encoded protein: CASSFYGDEQYF.

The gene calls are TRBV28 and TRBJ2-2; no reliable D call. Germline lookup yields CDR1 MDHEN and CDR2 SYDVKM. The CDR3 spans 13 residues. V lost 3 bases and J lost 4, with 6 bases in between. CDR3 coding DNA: TGTGCCAGCAGTTTTATAGTCACCGGGGAGCTGTTTTTT. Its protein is CASSFIVTGELFF.

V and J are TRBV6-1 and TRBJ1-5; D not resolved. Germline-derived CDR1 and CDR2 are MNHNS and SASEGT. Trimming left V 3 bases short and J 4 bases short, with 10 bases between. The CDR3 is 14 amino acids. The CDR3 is CASSDPLQNQPQHF. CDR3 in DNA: TGTGCCAGCAGTGACCCGCTTCAGAATCAGCCCCAGCATTTT.

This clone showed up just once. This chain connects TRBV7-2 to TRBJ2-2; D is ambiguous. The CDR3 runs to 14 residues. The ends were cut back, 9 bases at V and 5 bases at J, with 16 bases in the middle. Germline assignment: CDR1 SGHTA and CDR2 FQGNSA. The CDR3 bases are TGTGCCAGTGGGTGGTACGATGGAACCGGGGAGCTGTTTTTT. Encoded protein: CASGWYDGTGELFF. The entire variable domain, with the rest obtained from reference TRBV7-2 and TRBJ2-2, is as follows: GAGVSQSPSNKVTEKGKDVELRCDPISGHTALYWYRQSLGQGLEFLIYFQGNSAPDKSGLPSDRFSAERTGGSVSTLTIQRTQQEDSAVYLCASGWYDGTGELFFGEGSRLTVL.

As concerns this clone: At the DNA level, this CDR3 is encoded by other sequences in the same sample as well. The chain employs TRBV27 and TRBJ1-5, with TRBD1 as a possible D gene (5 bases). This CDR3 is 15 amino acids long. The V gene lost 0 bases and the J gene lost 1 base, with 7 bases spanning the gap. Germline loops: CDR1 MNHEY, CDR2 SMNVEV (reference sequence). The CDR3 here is CASSLSRGSNQPQHF. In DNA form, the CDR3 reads TGTGCCAGCAGTTTATCACGGGGGAGCAATCAGCCCCAGCATTTT.

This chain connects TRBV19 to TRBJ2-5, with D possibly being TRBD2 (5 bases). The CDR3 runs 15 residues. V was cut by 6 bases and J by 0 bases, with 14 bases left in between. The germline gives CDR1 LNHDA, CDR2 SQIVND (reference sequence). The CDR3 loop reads CASSGAGGYQETQYF. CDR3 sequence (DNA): TGTGCCAGTAGCGGCGCGGGCGGGTACCAAGAGACCCAGTACTTC.

The DNA of the CDR3 is TGTGCCAGCAGCCCCGGGGCTATAATATACAATGAGCAGTTCTTC. This gives the protein CASSPGAIIYNEQFF. The genes are TRBV7-9 and TRBJ2-1, with D perhaps being TRBD1 or TRBD2 (5 bases each). This CDR3 region has 15 residues. V shed 5 bases and J shed 4 bases, with 15 bases lying between them. The V gene's germline CDR1 is SEHNR and CDR2 FQNEAQ (reference sequence).

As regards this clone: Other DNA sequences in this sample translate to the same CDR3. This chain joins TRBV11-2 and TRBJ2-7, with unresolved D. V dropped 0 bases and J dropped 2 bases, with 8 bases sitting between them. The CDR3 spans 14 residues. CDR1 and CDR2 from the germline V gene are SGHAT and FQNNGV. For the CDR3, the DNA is TGTGCCAGCAGCTTAGAGGCAGGTCCCTACGAGCAGTACTTC. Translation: CASSLEAGPYEQYF.

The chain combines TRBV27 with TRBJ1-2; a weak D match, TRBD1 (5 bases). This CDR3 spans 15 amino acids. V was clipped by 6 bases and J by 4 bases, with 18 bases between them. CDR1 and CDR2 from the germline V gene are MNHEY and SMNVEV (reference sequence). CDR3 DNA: TGTGCCAGCAGCCCGGTTGCGCGGGGCAGCTATGGCTACACCTTC. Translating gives CASSPVARGSYGYTF.

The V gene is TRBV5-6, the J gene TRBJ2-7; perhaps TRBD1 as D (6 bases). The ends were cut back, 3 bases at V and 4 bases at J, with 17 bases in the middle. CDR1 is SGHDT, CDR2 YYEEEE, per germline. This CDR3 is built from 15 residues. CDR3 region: CASSWGRDNYYEQYF. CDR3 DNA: TGTGCCAGCAGCTGGGGCCGGGACAACTATTACGAGCAGTACTTC.

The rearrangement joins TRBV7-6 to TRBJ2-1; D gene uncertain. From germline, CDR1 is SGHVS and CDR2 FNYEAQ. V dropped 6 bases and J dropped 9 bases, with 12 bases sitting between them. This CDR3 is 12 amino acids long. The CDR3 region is CASSSAGAEQFF. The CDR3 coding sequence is TGTGCCAGCAGTTCCGCCGGAGCTGAGCAGTTCTTC.